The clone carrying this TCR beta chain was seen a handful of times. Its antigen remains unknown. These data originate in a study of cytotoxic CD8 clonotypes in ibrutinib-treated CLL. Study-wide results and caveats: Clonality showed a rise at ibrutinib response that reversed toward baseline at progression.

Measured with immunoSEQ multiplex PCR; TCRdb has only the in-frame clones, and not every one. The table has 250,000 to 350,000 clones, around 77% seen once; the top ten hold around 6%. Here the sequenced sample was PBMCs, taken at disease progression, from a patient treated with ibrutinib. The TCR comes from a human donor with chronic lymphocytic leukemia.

CDR3 nucleotides: TGCGCCAGCAGCCTCAGGGGGCCTAACACTGAAGCTTTCTTT. Translated, it gives CASSLRGPNTEAFF. V usage is TRBV5-1 and J usage is TRBJ1-1; 8 nucleotides match TRBD1. V was pared by 4 bases and J by 2 bases, with 4 bases of the junction left unmatched. Germline V gene data show CDR1 as SGHRS and CDR2 as YFSETQ. The CDR3 totals 14 residues.